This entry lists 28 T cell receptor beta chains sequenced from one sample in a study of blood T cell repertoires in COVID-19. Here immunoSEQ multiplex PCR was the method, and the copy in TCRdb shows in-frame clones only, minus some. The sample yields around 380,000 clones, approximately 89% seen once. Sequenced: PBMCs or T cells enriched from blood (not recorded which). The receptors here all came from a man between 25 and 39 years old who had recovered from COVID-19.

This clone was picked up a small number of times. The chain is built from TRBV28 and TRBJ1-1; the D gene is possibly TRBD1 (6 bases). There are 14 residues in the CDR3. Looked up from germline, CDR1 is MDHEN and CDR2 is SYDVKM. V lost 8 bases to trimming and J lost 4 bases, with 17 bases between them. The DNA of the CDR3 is TGTGCCAGCCTCAGGGACACAGGGAGCACTGAAGCTTTCTTT. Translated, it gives CASLRDTGSTEAFF.

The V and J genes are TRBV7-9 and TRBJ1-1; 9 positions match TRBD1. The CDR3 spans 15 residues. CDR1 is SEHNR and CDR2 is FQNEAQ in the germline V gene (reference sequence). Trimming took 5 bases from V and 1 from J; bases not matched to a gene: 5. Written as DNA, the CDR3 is TGTGCCAGCAGCACGCCGGGACAGGGGAACACTGAAGCTTTCTTT. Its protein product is CASSTPGQGNTEAFF.

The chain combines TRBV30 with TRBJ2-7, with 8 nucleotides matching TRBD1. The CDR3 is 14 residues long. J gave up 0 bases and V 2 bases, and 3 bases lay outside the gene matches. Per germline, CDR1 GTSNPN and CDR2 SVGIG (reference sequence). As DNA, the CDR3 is TGTGCCTGGAGTCTGGGGACAGGCTCCTACGAGCAGTACTTC. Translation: CAWSLGTGSYEQYF.

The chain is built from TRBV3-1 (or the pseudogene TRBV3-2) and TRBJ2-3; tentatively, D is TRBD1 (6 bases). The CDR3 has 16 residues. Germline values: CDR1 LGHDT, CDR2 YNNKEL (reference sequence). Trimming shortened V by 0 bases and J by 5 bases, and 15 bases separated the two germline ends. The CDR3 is CASSQDPPTGIDTQYF. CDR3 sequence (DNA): TGTGCCAGCAGCCAAGATCCCCCCACAGGGATAGATACGCAGTATTTT.

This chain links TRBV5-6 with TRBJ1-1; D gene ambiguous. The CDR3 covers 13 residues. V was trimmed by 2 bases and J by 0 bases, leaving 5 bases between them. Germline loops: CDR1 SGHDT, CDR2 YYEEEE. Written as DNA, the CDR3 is TGTGCCAGCAGCTTCGTCTTGAACACTGAAGCTTTCTTT. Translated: CASSFVLNTEAFF.

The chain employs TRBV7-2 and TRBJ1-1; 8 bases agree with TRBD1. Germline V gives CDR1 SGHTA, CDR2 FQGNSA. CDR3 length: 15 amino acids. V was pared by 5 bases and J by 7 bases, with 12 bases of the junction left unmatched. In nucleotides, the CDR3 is TGTGCCAGCAGCCTAACGACAGGGGTAAAAGGTGAAGCTTTCTTT. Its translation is CASSLTTGVKGEAFF.

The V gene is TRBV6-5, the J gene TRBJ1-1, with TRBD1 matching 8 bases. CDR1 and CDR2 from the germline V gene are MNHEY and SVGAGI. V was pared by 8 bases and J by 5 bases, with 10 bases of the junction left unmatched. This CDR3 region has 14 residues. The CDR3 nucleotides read TGTGCCAGCGAAGGACAGGGTAGAAGGACTGAAGCTTTCTTT. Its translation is CASEGQGRRTEAFF.

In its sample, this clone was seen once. The CDR3 nucleotides read TGTGCCAGCAGCCCCCCCGGGACAAATTATGGCTACACCTTC. Translated, it gives CASSPPGTNYGYTF. The chain uses TRBV14 and TRBJ1-2; TRBD1 might be the D (6 bases). The CDR3 covers 14 residues. CDR1 SGHDN and CDR2 FVKESK come from the germline V gene. V gave up 4 bases and J gave up 5 bases, with 14 bases separating them.

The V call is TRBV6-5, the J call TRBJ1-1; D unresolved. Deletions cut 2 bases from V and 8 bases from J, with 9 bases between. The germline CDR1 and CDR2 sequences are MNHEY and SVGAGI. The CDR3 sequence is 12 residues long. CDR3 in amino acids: CASSYGPSEAFF. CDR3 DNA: TGTGCCAGCAGTTACGGCCCCTCCGAAGCTTTCTTT.

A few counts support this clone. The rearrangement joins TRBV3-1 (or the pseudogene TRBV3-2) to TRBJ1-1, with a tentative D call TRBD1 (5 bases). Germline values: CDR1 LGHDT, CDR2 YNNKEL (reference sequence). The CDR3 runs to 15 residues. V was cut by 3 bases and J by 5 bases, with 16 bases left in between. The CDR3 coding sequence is TGTGCCAGCAGCCACTATTTACGCCAGGGAACTGAAGCTTTCTTT. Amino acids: CASSHYLRQGTEAFF.

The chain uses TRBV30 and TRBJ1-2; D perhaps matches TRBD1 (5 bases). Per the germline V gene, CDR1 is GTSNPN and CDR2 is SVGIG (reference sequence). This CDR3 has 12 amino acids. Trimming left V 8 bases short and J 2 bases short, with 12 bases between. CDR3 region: CAGYQGNYGYTF. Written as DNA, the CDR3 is TGTGCCGGATACCAGGGAAACTATGGCTACACCTTC.

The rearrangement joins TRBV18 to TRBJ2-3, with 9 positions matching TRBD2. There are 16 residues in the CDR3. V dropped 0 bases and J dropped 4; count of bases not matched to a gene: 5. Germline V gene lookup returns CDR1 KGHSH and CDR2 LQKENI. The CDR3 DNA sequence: TGTGCCAGCTCACCACCGGGACTAGCTAGCGCAGATACGCAGTATTTT. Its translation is CASSPPGLASADTQYF.

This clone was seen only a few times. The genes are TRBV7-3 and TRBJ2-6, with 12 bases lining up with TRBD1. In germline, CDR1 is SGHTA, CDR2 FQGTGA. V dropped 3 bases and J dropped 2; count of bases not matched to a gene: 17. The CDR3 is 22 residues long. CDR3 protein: CASSFNRQTPGQGAPGANVLTF. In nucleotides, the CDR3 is TGTGCCAGCAGCTTTAATCGCCAAACACCGGGACAGGGGGCGCCTGGGGCCAACGTCCTGACTTTC.

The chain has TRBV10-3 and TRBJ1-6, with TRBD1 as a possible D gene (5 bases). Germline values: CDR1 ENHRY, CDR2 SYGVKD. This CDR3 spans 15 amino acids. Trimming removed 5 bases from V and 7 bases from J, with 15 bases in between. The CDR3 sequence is CAISPSQVLNSPLHF. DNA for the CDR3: TGTGCCATCAGTCCCTCACAGGTTTTAAATTCACCCCTCCACTTT.

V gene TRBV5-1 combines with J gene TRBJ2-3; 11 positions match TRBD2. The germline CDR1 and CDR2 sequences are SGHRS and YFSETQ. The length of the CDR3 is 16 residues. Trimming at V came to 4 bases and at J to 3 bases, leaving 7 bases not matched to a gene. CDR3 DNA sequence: TGCGCCAGCAGCATCTCCGGGACTAGCGGAACAGATACGCAGTATTTT. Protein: CASSISGTSGTDTQYF.

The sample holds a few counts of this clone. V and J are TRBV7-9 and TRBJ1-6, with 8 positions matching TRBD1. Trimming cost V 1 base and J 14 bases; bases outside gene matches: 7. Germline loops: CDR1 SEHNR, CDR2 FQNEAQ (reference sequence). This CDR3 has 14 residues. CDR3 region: CASSLGGQVVALHF. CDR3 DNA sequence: TGTGCCAGCAGCTTAGGGGGACAGGTGGTCGCCCTCCACTTT.

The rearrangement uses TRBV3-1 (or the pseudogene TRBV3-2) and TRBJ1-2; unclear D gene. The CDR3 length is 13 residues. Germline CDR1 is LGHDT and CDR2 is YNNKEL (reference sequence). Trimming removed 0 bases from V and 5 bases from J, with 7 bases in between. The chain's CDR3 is CASSQDPLYGYTF. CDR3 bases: TGTGCCAGCAGCCAAGATCCGCTATATGGCTACACCTTC.

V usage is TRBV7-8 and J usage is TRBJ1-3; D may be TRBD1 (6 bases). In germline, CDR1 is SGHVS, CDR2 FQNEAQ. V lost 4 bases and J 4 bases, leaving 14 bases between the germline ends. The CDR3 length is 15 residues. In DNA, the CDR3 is TGTGCCAGCAGCTCACCCCACAGGGACGGAAACACCATATATTTT. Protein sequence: CASSSPHRDGNTIYF.

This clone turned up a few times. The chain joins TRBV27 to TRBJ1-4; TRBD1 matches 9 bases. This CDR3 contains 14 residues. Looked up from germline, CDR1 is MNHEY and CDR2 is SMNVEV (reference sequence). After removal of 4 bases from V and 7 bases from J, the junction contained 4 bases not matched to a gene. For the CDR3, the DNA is TGTGCCAGCAGTTCCTGGGACAGGGTTGAAAAACTGTTTTTT. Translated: CASSSWDRVEKLFF.

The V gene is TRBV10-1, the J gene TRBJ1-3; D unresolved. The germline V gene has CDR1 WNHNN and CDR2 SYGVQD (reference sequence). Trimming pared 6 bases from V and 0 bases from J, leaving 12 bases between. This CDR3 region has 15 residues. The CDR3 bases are TGCGCCAGCAGCCGAGACACATTCTCTGGAAACACCATATATTTT. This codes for CASSRDTFSGNTIYF.

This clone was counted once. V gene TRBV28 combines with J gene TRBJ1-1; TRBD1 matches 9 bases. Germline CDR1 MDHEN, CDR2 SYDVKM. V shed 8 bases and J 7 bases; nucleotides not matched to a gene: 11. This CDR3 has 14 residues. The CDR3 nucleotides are TGTGCCAGCTCGTCCGCGGGACAGGGAAATGAAGCTTTCTTT. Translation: CASSSAGQGNEAFF.

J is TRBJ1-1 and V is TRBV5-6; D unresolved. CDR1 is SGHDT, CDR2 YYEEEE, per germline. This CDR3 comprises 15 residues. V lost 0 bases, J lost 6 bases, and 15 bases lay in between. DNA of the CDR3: TGTGCCAGCAGCTTGGACAGCTACTGGAGGCCTGAAGCTTTCTTT. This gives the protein CASSLDSYWRPEAFF.

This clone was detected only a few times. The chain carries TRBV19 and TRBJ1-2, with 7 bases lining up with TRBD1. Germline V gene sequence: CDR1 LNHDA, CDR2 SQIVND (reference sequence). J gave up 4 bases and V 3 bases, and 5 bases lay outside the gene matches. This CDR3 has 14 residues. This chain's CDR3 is CASSIMAGGYGYTF. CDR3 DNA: TGTGCCAGTAGTATTATGGCAGGGGGCTATGGCTACACCTTC.

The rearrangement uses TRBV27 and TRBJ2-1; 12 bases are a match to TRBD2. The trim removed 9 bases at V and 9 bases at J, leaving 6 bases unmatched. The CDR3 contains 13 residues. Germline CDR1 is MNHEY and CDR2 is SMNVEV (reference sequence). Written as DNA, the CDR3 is TGTGCCAGTAGTCTAGCGGGGGGGGGTGAGCAGTTCTTC. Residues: CASSLAGGGEQFF.

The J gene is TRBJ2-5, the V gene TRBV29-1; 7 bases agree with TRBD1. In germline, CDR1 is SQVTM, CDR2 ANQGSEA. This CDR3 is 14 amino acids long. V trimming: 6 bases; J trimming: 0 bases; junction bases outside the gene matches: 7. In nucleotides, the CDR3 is TGCAGCGTAGCCGTTCAGGGGGACCAAGAGACCCAGTACTTC. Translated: CSVAVQGDQETQYF.

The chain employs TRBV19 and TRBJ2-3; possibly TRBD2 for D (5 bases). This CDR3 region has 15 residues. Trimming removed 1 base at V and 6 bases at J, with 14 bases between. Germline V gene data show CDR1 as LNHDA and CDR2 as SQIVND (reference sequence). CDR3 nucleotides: TGTGCCAGTAGTATAGGAAGTAGCCGAGGGGATACGCAGTATTTT. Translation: CASSIGSSRGDTQYF.

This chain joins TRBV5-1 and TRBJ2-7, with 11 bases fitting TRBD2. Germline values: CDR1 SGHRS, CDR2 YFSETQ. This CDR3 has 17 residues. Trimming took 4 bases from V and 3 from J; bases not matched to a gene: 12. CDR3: CASSAGRLAGRLYEQYF. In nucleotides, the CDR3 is TGCGCCAGCAGCGCCGGAAGACTAGCGGGACGCCTCTACGAGCAGTACTTC.

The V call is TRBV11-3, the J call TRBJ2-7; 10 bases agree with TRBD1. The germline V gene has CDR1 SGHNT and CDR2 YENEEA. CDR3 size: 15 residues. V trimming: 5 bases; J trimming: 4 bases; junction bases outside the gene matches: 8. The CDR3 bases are TGTGCCAGCAGCGTGGGACAGGGGCCTATTTACGAGCAGTACTTC. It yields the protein CASSVGQGPIYEQYF. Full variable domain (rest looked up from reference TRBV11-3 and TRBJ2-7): EAGVVQSPRYKIIEKKQPVAFWCNPISGHNTLYWYLQNLGQGPELLIRYENEEAVDDSQLPKDRFSAERLKGVDSTLKIQPAELGDSAVYLCASSVGQGPIYEQYFGPGTRLTVT.